A selection of T cell receptor beta chains follows, all from one sample in a study of blood T cell repertoires in COVID-19. The assay was immunoSEQ multiplex PCR, and TCRdb's table has in-frame clones only and misses some. Of some 100,000 clones detected, 86% appear once; the ten largest clones hold roughly 27%. Material: peripheral blood. The receptors come from a human donor in a cohort sampled during active COVID-19. Both conserved end residues are part of each CDR3. The D gene is left open where the match is weak. Clone size is stated in some rows and not others, as once, few, many or a class when expanded.

j_gene	v_gene	abundance	d_gene	CDR3nt	CDR3aa
TRBJ1-5	TRBV7-9	.	TRBD1	TGTGCCAGCAGCTTCGAGGCTCTGACAGGGGCAAGCAATCAGCCCCAGCATTTT	CASSFEALTGASNQPQHF
TRBJ2-6	TRBV2	.	.	TGTGCCAGCAGTGAATCTGGGGCGGCCAGCTCTGGGGCCAACGTCCTGACTTTC	CASSESGAASSGANVLTF
TRBJ2-1	TRBV18	.	TRBD1	TGTGCCAGCTCAAAACAGGGGTCCCACAATGAGCAGTTCTTC	CASSKQGSHNEQFF
TRBJ1-2	TRBV5-1	.	TRBD1	TGCGCCAGCAGGACAGGGAGTTTTGGCTACACCTTC	CASRTGSFGYTF
TRBJ2-1	TRBV5-4	.	TRBD2	TGTGCCAGCAGAACGATGACTAGCGGGGCAAACAATGAGCAGTTCTTC	CASRTMTSGANNEQFF
TRBJ1-2	TRBV5-4	.	.	TGTGCCAGCAGCCCCCCTCCGGGGGTTAACTATGGCTACACCTTC	CASSPPPGVNYGYTF
TRBJ1-5	TRBV19	.	.	TGTGCCAGTAGTATAGATCTATATAGGGCCAGGGCTCCTGAAAGTAGCAATCAGCCCCAGCATTTT	CASSIDLYRARAPESSNQPQHF
TRBJ1-3	TRBV10-3	.	.	TGTGCCATCAGTGACACAGGGAGAGGGAACTCTGGAAACACCATATATTTT	CAISDTGRGNSGNTIYF
TRBJ2-7	TRBV27	.	TRBD1	TGTGCCAGCAGTTTACTGGGACAGGCCTACGAGCAGTACTTC	CASSLLGQAYEQYF
TRBJ2-3	TRBV6-5	.	.	TGTGCCAGCGCGGTCCAGACCCAGGGCGCAGATACGCAGTATTTT	CASAVQTQGADTQYF
TRBJ2-2	TRBV6-1	.	.	TGTGCCAGCAGTGAAGCGCTGATGACAGGCGCCGGGGAGCTGTTTTTT	CASSEALMTGAGELFF
TRBJ2-5	TRBV27	.	.	TGTGCCAGCAGAGGAGGGACCCGGCAGGGGACCCAGTACTTC	CASRGGTRQGTQYF
TRBJ1-2	TRBV2	.	.	TGTGCCAGCATCCCGGGGGGGGGCGGCTACACCTTC	CASIPGGGGYTF
TRBJ2-5	TRBV11-2	.	TRBD1	TGTGCCAGCGAGGGGGCTGGGGAGACCCAGTACTTC	CASEGAGETQYF
TRBJ2-7	TRBV27	once	TRBD1	TGTGCCAGCAGTTTTGGGACAGGGAGCCGGGAGCAGTACTTC	CASSFGTGSREQYF